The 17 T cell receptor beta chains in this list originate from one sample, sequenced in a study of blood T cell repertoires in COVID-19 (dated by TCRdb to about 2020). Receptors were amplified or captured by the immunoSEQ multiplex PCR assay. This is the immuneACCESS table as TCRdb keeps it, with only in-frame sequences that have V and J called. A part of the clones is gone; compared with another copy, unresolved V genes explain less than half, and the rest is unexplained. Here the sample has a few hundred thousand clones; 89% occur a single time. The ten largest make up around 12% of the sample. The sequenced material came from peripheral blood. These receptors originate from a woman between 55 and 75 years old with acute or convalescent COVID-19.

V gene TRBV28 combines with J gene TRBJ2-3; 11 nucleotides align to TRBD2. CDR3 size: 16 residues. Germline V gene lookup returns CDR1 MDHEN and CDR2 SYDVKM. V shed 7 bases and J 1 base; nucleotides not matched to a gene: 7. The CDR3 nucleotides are TGTGCCAGCAACGCGAAGGGACTAGCGGGCACAGATACGCAGTATTTT. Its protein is CASNAKGLAGTDTQYF.

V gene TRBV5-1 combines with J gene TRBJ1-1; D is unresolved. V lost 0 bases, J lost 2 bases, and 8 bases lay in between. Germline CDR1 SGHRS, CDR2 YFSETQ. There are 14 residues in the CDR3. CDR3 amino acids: CASSLAQTNTEAFF. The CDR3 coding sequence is TGCGCCAGCAGCTTGGCGCAGACAAACACTGAAGCTTTCTTT.

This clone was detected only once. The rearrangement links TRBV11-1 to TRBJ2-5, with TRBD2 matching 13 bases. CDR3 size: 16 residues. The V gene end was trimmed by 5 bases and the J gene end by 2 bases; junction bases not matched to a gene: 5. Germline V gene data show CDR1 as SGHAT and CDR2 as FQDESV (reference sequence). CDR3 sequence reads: CASSLTSGGGQETQYF. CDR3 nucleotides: TGTGCCAGCAGCCTTACTAGCGGGGGGGGGCAAGAGACCCAGTACTTC.

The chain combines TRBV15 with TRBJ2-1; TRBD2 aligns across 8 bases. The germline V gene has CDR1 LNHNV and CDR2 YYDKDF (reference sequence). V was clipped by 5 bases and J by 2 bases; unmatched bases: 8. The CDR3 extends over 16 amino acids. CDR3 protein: CATSSLAALTYNEQFF. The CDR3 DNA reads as TGTGCCACCAGCTCACTAGCGGCACTAACCTACAATGAGCAGTTCTTC.

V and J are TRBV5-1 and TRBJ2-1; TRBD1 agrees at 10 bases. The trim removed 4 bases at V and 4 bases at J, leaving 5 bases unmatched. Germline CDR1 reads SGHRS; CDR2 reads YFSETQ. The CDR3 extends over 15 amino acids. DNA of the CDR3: TGCGCCAGCAGCCCCGGGACAGGGGTGTACAATGAGCAGTTCTTC. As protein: CASSPGTGVYNEQFF. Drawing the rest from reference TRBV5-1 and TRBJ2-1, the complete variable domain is KAGVTQTPRYLIKTRGQQVTLSCSPISGHRSVSWYQQTPGQGLQFLFEYFSETQRNKGNFPGRFSGRQFSNSRSEMNVSTLELGDSALYLCASSPGTGVYNEQFFGPGTRLTVL.

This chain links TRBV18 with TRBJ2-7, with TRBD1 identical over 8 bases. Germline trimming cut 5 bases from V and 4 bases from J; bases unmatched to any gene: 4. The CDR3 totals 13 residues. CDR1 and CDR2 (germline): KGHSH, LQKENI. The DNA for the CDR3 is TGTGCCAGCTCAGGGGACAGGCATTACGAGCAGTACTTC. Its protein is CASSGDRHYEQYF.

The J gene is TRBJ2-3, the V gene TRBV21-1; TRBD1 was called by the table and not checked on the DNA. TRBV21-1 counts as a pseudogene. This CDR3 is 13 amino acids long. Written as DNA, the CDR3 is TGTGCCAGGACAGCACTTAGCACAGATACGCAGTATTTT. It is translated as CARTALSTDTQYF.

CDR3 loop: CASSPSLNYGYTF. The DNA for the CDR3 is TGTGCCAGCAGCCCCTCCCTTAACTATGGCTACACCTTC. The chain couples TRBV3-1 (or the pseudogene TRBV3-2) to TRBJ1-2, with D unclear. V was clipped by 4 bases and J by 1 base, with 7 bases between them. The CDR3 totals 13 residues. The germline V gene encodes CDR1 LGHDT and CDR2 YNNKEL (reference sequence).

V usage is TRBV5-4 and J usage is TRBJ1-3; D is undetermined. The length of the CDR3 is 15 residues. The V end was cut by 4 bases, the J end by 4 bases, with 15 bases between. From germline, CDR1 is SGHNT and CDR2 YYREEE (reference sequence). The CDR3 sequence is CASSVNPIPGNTIYF. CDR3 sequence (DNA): TGTGCCAGCAGCGTAAACCCTATTCCGGGAAACACCATATATTTT.

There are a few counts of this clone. For the CDR3, the DNA is TGTGCCAGCAGCCAAGAATATCAGGGGACCTACGAGCAGTACTTC. Translation gives CASSQEYQGTYEQYF. The rearrangement joins TRBV4-2 to TRBJ2-7; perhaps TRBD1 as D (6 bases). CDR1 LGHNA and CDR2 YNFKEQ come from the germline V gene. The ends were cut back, 0 bases at V and 2 bases at J, with 11 bases in the middle. This CDR3 is 15 amino acids long.

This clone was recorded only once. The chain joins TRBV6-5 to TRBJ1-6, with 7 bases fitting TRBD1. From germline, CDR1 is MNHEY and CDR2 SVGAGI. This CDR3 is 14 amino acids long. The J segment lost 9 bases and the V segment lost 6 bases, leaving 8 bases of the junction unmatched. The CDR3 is CASRYDRASSPLHF. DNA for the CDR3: TGTGCCAGCAGATATGACAGGGCCTCTTCACCCCTCCACTTT.

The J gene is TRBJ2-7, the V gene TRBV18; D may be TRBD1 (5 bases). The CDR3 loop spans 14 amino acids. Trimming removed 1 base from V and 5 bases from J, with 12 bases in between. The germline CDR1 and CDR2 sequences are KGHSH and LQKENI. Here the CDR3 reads CASSPLLQGDEQYF. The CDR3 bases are TGTGCCAGCTCACCACTTCTCCAGGGCGACGAGCAGTACTTC.

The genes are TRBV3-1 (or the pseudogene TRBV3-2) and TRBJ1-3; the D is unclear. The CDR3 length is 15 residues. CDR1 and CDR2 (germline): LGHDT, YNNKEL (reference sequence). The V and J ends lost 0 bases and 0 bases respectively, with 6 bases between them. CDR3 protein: CASSQDGVSGNTIYF. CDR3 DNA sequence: TGTGCCAGCAGCCAAGACGGGGTCTCTGGAAACACCATATATTTT.

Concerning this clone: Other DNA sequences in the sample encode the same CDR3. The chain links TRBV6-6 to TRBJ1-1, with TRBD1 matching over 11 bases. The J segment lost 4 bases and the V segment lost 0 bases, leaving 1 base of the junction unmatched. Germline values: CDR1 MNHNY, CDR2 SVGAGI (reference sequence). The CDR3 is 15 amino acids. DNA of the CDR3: TGTGCCAGCAGTTACTCGGGACAGGGGGGCACTGAAGCTTTCTTT. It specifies CASSYSGQGGTEAFF.

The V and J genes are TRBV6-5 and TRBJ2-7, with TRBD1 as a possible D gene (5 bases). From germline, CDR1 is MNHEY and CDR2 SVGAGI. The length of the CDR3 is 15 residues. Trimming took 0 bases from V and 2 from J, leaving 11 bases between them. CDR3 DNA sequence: TGTGCCAGCAGTTACTCAGGGGTAGGTCCCTACGAGCAGTACTTC. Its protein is CASSYSGVGPYEQYF.

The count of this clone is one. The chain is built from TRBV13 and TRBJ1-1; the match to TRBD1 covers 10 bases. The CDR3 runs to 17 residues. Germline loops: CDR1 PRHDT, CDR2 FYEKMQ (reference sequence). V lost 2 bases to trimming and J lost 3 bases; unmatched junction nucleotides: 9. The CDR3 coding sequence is TGTGCCAGCAGCTTAAAAACAGGCGGGACAGGGGACACTGAAGCTTTCTTT. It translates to CASSLKTGGTGDTEAFF.

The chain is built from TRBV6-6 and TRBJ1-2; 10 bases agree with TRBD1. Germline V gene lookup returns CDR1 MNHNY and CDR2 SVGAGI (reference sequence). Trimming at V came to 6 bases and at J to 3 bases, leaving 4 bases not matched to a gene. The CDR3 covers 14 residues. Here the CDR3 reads CASSQTGGYYGYTF. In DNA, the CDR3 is TGTGCCAGCAGCCAGACAGGGGGCTACTATGGCTACACCTTC.